The clone carrying this T cell receptor (beta chain) has a count of ten or more. The target antigen is unknown. The read terminates 3 residues before the CDR3 end, so the remaining end is supplied by the germline J gene. Deletions cut 6 bases from V and 0 bases from J, with 14 bases between. CDR3 length: 16 residues. Germline loops: CDR1 SNHLY, CDR2 FYNNEI. Libraries were prepared by immunoSEQ multiplex PCR; TCRdb keeps only in-frame clonotypes and omits some of them. There are approximately 29,000 clones in the sample, none observed a single time. This record belongs to a study of T cell clonality in common variable immunodeficiency. Whole-study results and caveats: What drives increased CVID clonality needs T cell subpopulation sequencing. Patient heterogeneity in the CVID cohort limited correlations between repertoire features and clinical complications. Reportedly, TCR beta sequences from common variable immunodeficiency showed fewer deletions and N-nucleotide insertions. Compared with healthy controls, CVID subjects showed increased TCRbeta clonality, mostly in about a third.

Replacement immunoglobulin had been given to every CVID subject for at least one year. This clonotype originated in a human donor with common variable immunodeficiency. V gene TRBV2 combines with J gene TRBJ2-2, with D possibly being TRBD2 (6 bases). What was sequenced was peripheral blood mononuclear cells. Partial CDR3 DNA: TGTGCCAGCAGAGGCAAGCGGGCACCGAACACCGGGGAG. Translation gives CASRGKRAPNTGE. The whole CDR3 protein is CASRGKRAPNTGELFF.